Listed below are T cell receptor beta chains from one sample, sequenced in a study of post-analysis software for immune sequencing data. TCRdb re-called the PCR reads through MiXCR, storing one row per CDR3 protein. The data contain 650,000 to 850,000 distinct CDR3 sequences, 53% of them singletons. Specimen: blood. These TCRs come from a girl under 18 with multiple sclerosis. The CDR3 runs from the conserved cysteine through the conserved F or W. D genes are given only for firm matches. The size of a clone is reported for some rows only, either as once, few or many, or as a class for expanded clones.

>-|-|TRBV4-1|TRBJ2-5
TGCGCCAGCAGCCGTATCAAGGAGCTCCAAGAGACCCAGTACTTC
CASSRIKELQETQYF
>few|-|TRBV6-1|TRBJ1-2
TGTGCCAGCAGTGAAGCGTCCGGGGACGTCTATGGCTACACCTTC
CASSEASGDVYGYTF
>-|TRBD1|TRBV6-5|TRBJ1-1
TGTGCCAGCAGTTACTTCGGGACAGGGGTTGGGGGCACTGAAGCTTTCTTT
CASSYFGTGVGGTEAFF
>-|TRBD1|TRBV5-6|TRBJ1-2
TGTGCCAGCAGCTTGGGCGGACAGGGCCGTGGCTACACCTTC
CASSLGGQGRGYTF
>-|-|TRBV4-1|TRBJ2-7
TGCGCCAGCAGCCAAGGAGGCGGGACCCACTACGAGCAGTACTTC
CASSQGGGTHYEQYF
>-|-|TRBV20-1|TRBJ2-7
TGCAGTGCTAGGGACAGCCCCTACGAGCAGTACTTC
CSARDSPYEQYF
>few|-|TRBV10-3|TRBJ1-2
TGTGCCATCAGTGAGTCTGGCAGGGAGGATGGCTACACCTTC
CAISESGREDGYTF
>-|TRBD1|TRBV7-8|TRBJ2-7
TGTGCCAGCAGCTTAGCGGGACAGGGTTATCCCTACGAGCAGTACTTC
CASSLAGQGYPYEQYF
>-|TRBD2|TRBV20-1|TRBJ2-3
TGCAGTGCCCCCTGGACTAGCGGGGGCACAGATACGCAGTATTTT
CSAPWTSGGTDTQYF
>-|TRBD1|TRBV7-9|TRBJ1-2
TGTGCCAGCAGCGAGACTCGGACAGGGAGTGGCTATGGCTACACCTTC
CASSETRTGSGYGYTF
>-|TRBD1|TRBV27|TRBJ2-3
TGTGCCGCCTTAGGGACAGGGGAAAATACGCAGTATTTT
CAALGTGENTQYF
>-|-|TRBV6-1|TRBJ2-7
TGTGCCAGCAGTCAAAGGGGCTACTACGAGCAGTACTTC
CASSQRGYYEQYF
>-|TRBD1|TRBV3-1|TRBJ1-1
TGTGCCAGCAGCCAGGGCCTAGGGGGCGAAGCTGAAGCTTTCTTT
CASSQGLGGEAEAFF
>-|-|TRBV29-1|TRBJ2-5
TGCAGCGTTGAAGATTTAGGACAGCAGTACTTC
CSVEDLGQQYF
>-|-|TRBV4-1|TRBJ2-3
TGCGCCACCGGGGGCGGAGGGGGGTCGGGTACGCAGTATTTT
CATGGGGGSGTQYF
>-|-|TRBV30|TRBJ1-5
TGTGCCTGGAATTTTCCAGGGACTGATCAGCCCCAGCATTTT
CAWNFPGTDQPQHF
>-|TRBD2|TRBV7-2|TRBJ2-1
TGTGCCAGCAGCTGGCTAGCGGGAGGGGGGTATGAGCAGTTCTTC
CASSWLAGGGYEQFF
>-|-|TRBV30|TRBJ2-7
TGTGCCTGGAGAGGGTCCTACGAGCAGTACTTC
CAWRGSYEQYF
>-|-|TRBV20-1|TRBJ2-7
TGCAGTGCCCACAGGACAGACTACGAGCAGTACTTC
CSAHRTDYEQYF
>few|-|TRBV6-5|TRBJ2-6
TGTGCCAGCAGTTACTGGGCGGGACCCGTGGCTGGGGCCAACGTCCTGACTTTC
CASSYWAGPVAGANVLTF
>-|-|TRBV6-5|TRBJ1-2
TGTGCCAGCAGTTACAACCAGGGAGGGTATGGCTACACCTTC
CASSYNQGGYGYTF
>-|-|TRBV20-1|TRBJ1-1
TGCAGTGCTAGGCGGCAGGGCTTAGTTGAAGCTTTCTTT
CSARRQGLVEAFF